This TCR beta chain was identified during a study of identical twins. This clonotype was seen more than once but under ten times. Germline V gives CDR1 MGHRA, CDR2 YSYEKL. The CDR3 consists of 15 residues. After removal of 1 base from V and 1 base from J, the junction contained 3 bases not matched to a gene. TCRdb re-analysed the 5' RACE reads in MiXCR, keeping a single row per CDR3 protein. The table includes 400,000 to 500,000 distinct CDR3 sequences, around 20% detected once. J is TRBJ2-5 and V is TRBV4-1, with 7 bases matching TRBD1. The sample taken for sequencing was naive T cells sorted from blood. The TCR comes from a man aged 50 to 59 in good health. CDR3 sequence: CASSQGDRFQETQYF. The CDR3 bases are TGCGCCAGCAGCCAAGGGGACAGATTCCAAGAGACCCAGTACTTC.